What follows is one T cell receptor (beta chain) and its context. The antigen it binds to is not known. Per-base quality was not reported, and no clone a single base away is much larger than it. The sample belongs to a study of blood T cell repertoires in COVID-19 (dated by TCRdb to the early 2020s). Looking at the study overall: The collaborator samples originated in the United States, Italy and Spain and spanned the acute and convalescent phases of COVID-19. The repertoires were released in a freely available public database intended as a resource for research on the immune response to SARS-CoV-2. The samples were drawn from the first 160 participants of the ongoing ImmuneRACE study and from 1,254 subjects provided by 6 global collaborators. Sample metadata almost always included a de-identified subject ID, COVID-19 status, age in years and sex. The material from the prospective study consisted of cDNA or gDNA derived from T cells, B-cell-depleted T cells, or PBMCs. Subjects who had been exposed to COVID-19, were actively infected with it, or had recovered from it provided the deeply sampled blood TCRbeta repertoires that made up the dataset. Where HLA class I and class II types were available, the types were taken from metadata supplied by the sample provider, not from assay-based typing. Broad study findings and their caveats: How much clinical and demographic metadata was included differed by source and by participant, and the metadata was provided uncurated.

The germline V gene specifies SGHTA as CDR1 and FQGNSA as CDR2. The V end gives up 3 bases and the J end 2 bases, leaving 3 bases in the junction not matched to a gene. Including cysteine and phenylalanine, the CDR3 has 16 amino acids. The CDR3 DNA has 48 bases and is translated from base 1. TCRbeta CDR3 regions were amplified from genomic DNA using the immunoSEQ Assay, a bias-controlled multiplex PCR. The authors' analysis ran thus. Within the assay, amplification of reference gene primers was used to estimate how many nucleated cells each sample contained. Sequence reads were collapsed and filtered to measure the absolute abundance of every unique TCRbeta CDR3 rearrangement. For each sample, productive Simpson clonality was calculated as the square root of Simpson's diversity index across productive rearrangements. TCRdb carries this immuneACCESS record with in-frame sequences only. Its versions omit some clonotypes, under half of them owing to an unresolved V gene in the studies checked, with the rest unexplained. That table gives V, J and clone size, and the DNA gave D and trimming. Counted in this sample were some 220,000 clones; around 80% of them appeared once. The ten largest clones capture under 8.5% of the sample.

Collaborating institutions collected whole blood in K2EDTA tubes following their own protocols. For TCRbeta analysis, collaborators shipped samples as frozen whole blood, isolated PBMCs, or DNA extracted from either of those sample types. The sequence derives from a woman between 70 and 85 years old with acute or convalescent COVID-19. Sequenced material: peripheral blood. The chain is assembled from TRBV7-2 and TRBJ2-1, with 11 bases matching TRBD2. The DNA sequence is TGTGCCAGCAGCTTCGGACTAGCGGGTCCCTACAATGAGCAGTTCTTC. This encodes CASSFGLAGPYNEQFF.